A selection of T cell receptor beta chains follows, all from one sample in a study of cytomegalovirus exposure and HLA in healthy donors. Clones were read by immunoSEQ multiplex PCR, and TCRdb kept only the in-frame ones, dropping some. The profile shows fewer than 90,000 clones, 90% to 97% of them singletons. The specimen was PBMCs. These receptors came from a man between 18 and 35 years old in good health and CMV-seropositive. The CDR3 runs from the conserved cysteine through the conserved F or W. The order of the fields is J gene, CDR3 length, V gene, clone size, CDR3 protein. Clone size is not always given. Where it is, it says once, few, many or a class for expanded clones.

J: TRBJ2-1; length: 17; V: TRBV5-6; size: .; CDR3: CASSLDSWLAAYNEQFF
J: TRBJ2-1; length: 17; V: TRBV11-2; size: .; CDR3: CASSPGGLAEIYNEQFF
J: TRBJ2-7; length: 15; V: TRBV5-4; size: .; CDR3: CASSSGVSGSYEQYF
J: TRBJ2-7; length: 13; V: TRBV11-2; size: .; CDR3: CASSSQGTNEQYF
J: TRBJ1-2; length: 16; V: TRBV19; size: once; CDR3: CASRVRTGHLNYGYTF
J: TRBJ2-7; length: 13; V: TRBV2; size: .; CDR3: CASIYRGSNEQYF
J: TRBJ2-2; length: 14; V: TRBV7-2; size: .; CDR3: CASSLEFLAGELFF
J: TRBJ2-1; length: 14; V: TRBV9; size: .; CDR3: CASSVTSGYNEQFF
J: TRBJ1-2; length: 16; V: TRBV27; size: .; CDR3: CASGRNDRGLVSGYTF
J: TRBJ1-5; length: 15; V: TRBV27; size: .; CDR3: CASSRDRGGNQPQHF
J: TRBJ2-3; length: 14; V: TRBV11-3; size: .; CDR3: CASSLTTKSDTQYF
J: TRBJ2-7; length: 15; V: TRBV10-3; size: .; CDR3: CAISESRQGAGEQYF
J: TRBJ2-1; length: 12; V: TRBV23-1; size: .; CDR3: CASRGATNEQFF
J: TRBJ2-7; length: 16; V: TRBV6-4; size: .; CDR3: CASRSHSGRTSYEQYF
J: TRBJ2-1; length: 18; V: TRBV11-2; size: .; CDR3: CASSLRAGGPSSYNEQFF
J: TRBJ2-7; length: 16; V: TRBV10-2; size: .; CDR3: CASSDFGRDSSYEQYF
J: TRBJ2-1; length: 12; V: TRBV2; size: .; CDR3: CASIRRAGEQFF
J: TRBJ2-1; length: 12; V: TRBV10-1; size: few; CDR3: CASRGPSTEQFF
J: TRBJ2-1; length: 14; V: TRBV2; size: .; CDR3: CASSGSGSTNEQFF
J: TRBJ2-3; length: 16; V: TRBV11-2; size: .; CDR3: CASRAGRGGRTDTQYF
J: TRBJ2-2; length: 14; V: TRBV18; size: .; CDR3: CASSPVGGAGELFF
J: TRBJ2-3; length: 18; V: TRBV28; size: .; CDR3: CASSTGTSLPPGPDTQYF
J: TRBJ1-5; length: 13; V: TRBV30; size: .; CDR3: CAWKGQGEQPQHF
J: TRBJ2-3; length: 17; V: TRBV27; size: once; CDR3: CASSLIATTGGTDTQYF
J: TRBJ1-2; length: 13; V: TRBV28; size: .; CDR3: CASSPLIEFGYTF
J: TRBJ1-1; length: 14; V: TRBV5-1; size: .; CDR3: CASSLFGMSTEAFF
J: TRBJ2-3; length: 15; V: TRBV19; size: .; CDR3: CASRDAGGPPDTQYF
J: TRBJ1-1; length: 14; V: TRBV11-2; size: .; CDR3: CASSLGPSLLEAFF
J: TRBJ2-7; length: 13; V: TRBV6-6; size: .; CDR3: CASSPLREGEQYF
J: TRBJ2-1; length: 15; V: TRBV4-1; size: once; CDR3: CASSQDKAEYREQFF
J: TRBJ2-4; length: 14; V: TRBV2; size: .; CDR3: CASTLTGGQNIQYF
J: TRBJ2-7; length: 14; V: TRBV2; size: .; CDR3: CASSKRTGISEQYF
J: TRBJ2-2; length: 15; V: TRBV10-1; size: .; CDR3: CASSKRGPNTGELFF
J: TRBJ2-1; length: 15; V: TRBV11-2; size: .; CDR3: CASSPSGRAMNEQFF
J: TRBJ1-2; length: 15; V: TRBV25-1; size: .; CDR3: CASSERGGTFYGYTF